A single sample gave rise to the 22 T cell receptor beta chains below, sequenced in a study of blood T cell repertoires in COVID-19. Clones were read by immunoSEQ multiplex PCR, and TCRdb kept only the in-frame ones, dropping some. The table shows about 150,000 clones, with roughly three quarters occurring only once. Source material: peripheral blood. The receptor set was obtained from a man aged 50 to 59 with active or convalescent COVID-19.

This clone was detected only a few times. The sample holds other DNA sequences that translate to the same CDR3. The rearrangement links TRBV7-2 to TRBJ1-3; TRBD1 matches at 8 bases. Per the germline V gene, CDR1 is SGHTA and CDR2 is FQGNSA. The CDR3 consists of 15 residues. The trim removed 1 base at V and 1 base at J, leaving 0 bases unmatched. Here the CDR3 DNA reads TGTGCCAGCAGCTTAGACAGGGGGTCTGGAAACACCATATATTTT. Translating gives CASSLDRGSGNTIYF.

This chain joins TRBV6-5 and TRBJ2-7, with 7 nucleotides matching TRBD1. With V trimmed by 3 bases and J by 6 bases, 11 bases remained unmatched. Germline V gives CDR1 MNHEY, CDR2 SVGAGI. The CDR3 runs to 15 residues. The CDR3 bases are TGTGCCAGCAGTTATGACGGACAGGCCGGGCGCGAGCAGTACTTC. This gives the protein CASSYDGQAGREQYF.

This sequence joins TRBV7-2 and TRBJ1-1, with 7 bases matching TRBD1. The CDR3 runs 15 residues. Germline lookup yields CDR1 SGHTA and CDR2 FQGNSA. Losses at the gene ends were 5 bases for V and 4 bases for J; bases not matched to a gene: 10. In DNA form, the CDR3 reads TGTGCCAGCAGCCTAACAGGGGAGGTGGGCACTGAAGCTTTCTTT. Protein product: CASSLTGEVGTEAFF. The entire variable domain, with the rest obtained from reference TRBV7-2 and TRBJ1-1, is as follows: GAGVSQSPSNKVTEKGKDVELRCDPISGHTALYWYRQSLGQGLEFLIYFQGNSAPDKSGLPSDRFSAERTGGSVSTLTIQRTQQEDSAVYLCASSLTGEVGTEAFFGQGTRLTVV.

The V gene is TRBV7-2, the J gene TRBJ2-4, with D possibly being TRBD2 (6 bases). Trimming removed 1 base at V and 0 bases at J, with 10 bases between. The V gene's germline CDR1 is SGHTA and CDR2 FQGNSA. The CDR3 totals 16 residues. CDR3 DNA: TGTGCCAGCAGCTTAGTTAGCGGACTAGCCAAAAACATTCAGTACTTC. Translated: CASSLVSGLAKNIQYF.

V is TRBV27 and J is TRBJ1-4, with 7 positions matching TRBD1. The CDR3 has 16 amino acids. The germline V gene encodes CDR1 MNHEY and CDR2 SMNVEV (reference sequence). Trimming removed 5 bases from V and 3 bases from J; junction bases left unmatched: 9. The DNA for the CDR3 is TGTGCCAGCAGTCCCGGCCCGGGACAGCCTAATGAAAAACTGTTTTTT. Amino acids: CASSPGPGQPNEKLFF.

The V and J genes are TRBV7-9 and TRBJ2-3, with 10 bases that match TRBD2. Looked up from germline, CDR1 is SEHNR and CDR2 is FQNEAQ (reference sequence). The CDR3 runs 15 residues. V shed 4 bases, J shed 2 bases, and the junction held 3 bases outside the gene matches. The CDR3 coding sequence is TGTGCCAGCAGCTCCGGGACTAGCGCCACAGATACGCAGTATTTT. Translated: CASSSGTSATDTQYF. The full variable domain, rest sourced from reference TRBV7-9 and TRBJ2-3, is DTGVSQNPRHKITKRGQNVTFRCDPISEHNRLYWYRQTLGQGPEFLTYFQNEAQLEKSRLLSDRFSAERPKGSFSTLEIQRTEQGDSAMYLCASSSGTSATDTQYFGPGTRLTVL.

In DNA, the CDR3 is TGTGCCAGCAGGTCCAGGGGGTTGGAAGGCTACACCTTC. Protein: CASRSRGLEGYTF. The gene calls are TRBV28 and TRBJ1-2; 7 bases align to TRBD1. The germline V gene has CDR1 MDHEN and CDR2 SYDVKM. This CDR3 region has 13 residues. V lost 6 bases and J lost 8; bases outside the gene matches: 9.

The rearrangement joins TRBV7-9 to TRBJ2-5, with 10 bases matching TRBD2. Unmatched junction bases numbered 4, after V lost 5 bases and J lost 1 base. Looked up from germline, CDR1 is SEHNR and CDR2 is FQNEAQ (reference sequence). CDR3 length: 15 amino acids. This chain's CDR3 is CASSQGLAVQETQYF. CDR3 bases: TGTGCCAGCAGCCAAGGACTAGCGGTCCAAGAGACCCAGTACTTC.

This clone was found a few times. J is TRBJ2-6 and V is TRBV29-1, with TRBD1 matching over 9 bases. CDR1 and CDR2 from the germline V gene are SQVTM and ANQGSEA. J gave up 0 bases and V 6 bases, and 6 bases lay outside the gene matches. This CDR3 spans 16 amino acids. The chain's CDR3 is CSVPGQGTSGANVLTF. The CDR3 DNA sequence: TGCAGCGTCCCGGGACAGGGAACCTCTGGGGCCAACGTCCTGACTTTC.

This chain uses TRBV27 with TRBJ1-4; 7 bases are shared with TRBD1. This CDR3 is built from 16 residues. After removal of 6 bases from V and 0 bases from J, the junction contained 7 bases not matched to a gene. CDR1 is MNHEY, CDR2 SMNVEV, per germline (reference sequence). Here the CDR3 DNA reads TGTGCCAGCAGACCGACGACAGGGCCAACTAATGAAAAACTGTTTTTT. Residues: CASRPTTGPTNEKLFF.

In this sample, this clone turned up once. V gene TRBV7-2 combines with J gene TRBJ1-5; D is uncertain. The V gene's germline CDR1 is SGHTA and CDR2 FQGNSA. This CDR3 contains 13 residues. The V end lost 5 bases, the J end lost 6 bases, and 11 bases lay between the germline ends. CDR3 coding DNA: TGTGCCAGCAGCCCTCGGGAGAGTCAGCCCCAGCATTTT. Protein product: CASSPRESQPQHF.

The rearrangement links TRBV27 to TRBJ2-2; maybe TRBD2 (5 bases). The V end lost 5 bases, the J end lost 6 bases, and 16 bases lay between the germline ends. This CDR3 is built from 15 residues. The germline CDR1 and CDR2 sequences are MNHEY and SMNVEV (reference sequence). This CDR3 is CASSPDTTRAGELFF. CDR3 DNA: TGTGCCAGCAGTCCAGACACGACGAGGGCCGGGGAGCTGTTTTTT.

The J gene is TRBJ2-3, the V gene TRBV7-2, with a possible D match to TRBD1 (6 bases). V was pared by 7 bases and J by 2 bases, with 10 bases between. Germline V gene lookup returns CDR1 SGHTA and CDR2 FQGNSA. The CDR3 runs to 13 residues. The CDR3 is CASKQGITDTQYF. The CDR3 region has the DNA TGTGCCAGCAAACAGGGTATCACAGATACGCAGTATTTT.

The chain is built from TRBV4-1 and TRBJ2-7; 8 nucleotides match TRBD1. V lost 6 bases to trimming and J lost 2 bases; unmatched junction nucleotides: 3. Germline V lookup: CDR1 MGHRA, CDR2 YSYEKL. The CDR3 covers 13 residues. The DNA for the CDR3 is TGCGCCAGCAGGATCAGGGGGCCCTACGAGCAGTACTTC. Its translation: CASRIRGPYEQYF.

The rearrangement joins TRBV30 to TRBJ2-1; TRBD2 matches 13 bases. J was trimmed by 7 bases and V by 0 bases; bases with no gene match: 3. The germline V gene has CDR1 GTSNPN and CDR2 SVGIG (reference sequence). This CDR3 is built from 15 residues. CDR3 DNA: TGTGCCTGGAGTGTAGGACTAGCGGGAGAAAATGAGCAGTTCTTC. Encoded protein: CAWSVGLAGENEQFF.

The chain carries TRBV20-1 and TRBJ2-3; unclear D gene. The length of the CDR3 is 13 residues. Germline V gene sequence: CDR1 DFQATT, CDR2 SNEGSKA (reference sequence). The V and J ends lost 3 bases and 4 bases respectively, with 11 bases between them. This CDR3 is CSASWPAADTQYF. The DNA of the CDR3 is TGCAGTGCTAGTTGGCCCGCCGCAGATACGCAGTATTTT.

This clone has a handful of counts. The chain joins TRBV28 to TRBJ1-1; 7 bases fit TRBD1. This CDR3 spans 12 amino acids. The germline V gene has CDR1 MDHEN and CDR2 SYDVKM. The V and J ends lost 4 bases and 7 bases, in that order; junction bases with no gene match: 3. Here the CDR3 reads CASSYGQVEAFF. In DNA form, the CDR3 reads TGTGCCAGCAGTTACGGACAGGTTGAAGCTTTCTTT.

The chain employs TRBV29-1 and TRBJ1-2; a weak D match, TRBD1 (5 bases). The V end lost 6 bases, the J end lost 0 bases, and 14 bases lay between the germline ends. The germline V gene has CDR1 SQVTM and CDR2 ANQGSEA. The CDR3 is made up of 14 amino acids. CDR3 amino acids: CSVGQTASNYGYTF. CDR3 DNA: TGCAGCGTCGGCCAGACAGCGTCTAACTATGGCTACACCTTC. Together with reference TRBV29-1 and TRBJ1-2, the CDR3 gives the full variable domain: SAVISQKPSRDICQRGTSLTIQCQVDSQVTMMFWYRQQPGQSLTLIATANQGSEATYESGFVIDKFPISRPNLTFSTLTVSNMSPEDSSIYLCSVGQTASNYGYTFGSGTRLTVV.

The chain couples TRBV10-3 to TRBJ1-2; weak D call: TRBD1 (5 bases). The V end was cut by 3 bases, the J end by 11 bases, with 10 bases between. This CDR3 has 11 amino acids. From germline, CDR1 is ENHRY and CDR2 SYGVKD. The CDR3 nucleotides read TGTGCCATCAGTGATGGCAGGGTGTACACCTTC. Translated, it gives CAISDGRVYTF.

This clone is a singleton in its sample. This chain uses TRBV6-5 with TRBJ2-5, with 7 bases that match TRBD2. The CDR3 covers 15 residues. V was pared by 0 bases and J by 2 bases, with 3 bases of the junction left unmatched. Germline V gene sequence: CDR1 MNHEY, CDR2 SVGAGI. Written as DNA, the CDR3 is TGTGCCAGCAGTTACTCCCAGCGGGGACAAGAGACCCAGTACTTC. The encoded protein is CASSYSQRGQETQYF.

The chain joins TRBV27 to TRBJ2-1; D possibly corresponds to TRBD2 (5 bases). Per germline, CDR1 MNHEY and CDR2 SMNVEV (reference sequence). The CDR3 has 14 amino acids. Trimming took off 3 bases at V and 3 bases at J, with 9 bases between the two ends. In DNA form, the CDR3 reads TGTGCCAGCAGTTTGATTCGGGGCTACAATGAGCAGTTCTTC. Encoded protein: CASSLIRGYNEQFF.

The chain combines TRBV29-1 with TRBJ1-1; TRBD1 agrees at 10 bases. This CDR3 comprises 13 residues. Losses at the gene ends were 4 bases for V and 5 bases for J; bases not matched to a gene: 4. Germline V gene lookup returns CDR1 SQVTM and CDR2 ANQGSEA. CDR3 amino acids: CSVGGTGVTEAFF. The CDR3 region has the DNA TGCAGCGTTGGAGGGACAGGGGTTACTGAAGCTTTCTTT.